This is a list of T cell receptor beta chains from one sample in a study of T cells expressing NK-cell markers. TCRdb reworked the 5' RACE reads into one entry per CDR3 protein, no DNA. The sample holds 150,000 or so distinct CDR3 sequences. Sequencing used blood T cells: a sorted CD56 or NKG2C T cell subset, CD4+ or CD8+ T cells, or bulk PBMC T cells (not recorded which). The receptors were sampled from a woman aged 45-65 years in good health. Each CDR3 is given with its conserved first and last residue.

j_call v_call cdr3_aa
TRBJ2-2 TRBV9 CASSPLTGLAGELFF
TRBJ2-5 TRBV5-1 CASNFRGTQYF
TRBJ2-5 TRBV7-9 CASSPVAGAQPQETQYF
TRBJ2-3 TRBV29-1 CSVDFAGEGSDTQYF
TRBJ1-6 TRBV11-2 CASSWVSGIGSPLHF
TRBJ2-1 TRBV10-3 CAISGSPITSVNEQFF
TRBJ2-1 TRBV6-5 CASSYGDEQFF
TRBJ2-1 TRBV27 CASSRQGGEQFF
TRBJ2-2 TRBV9 CASSPRRPSGSWELFF
TRBJ1-2 TRBV6-5 CASSYSETGAEYTF
TRBJ1-5 TRBV12-3/TRBV12-4 CASSPKEEVGQPQHF
TRBJ1-1 TRBV12-5 CASGHSEGGGTEAFF
TRBJ2-1 TRBV5-1 CASRWGQGGEQFF
TRBJ2-5 TRBV19 CASTPSPDSKETQYF
TRBJ2-1 TRBV4-1 CASSQGQGQFF
TRBJ1-2 TRBV7-9 CASSPGPTGSGYTF
TRBJ2-1 TRBV12-3/TRBV12-4 CASSPGLGFYNEQFF
TRBJ1-1 TRBV30 CAWSSVGSPEEAFF
TRBJ2-1 TRBV5-8 CASSLRTSGYNEQFF
TRBJ2-2 TRBV7-8 CASSLGRANTGELFF
TRBJ2-7 TRBV25-1 CASSPPHQQGAEQYF
TRBJ2-2 TRBV12-3/TRBV12-4 CASARDSNTGELFF
TRBJ2-5 TRBV29-1 CSALTGAQETQYF
TRBJ2-7 TRBV7-9 CATGLAGDYEQYF
TRBJ2-1 TRBV29-1 CSVEGSSGFYNEQFF
TRBJ2-6 TRBV14 CASSLSGTDTSGANVLTF
TRBJ2-5 TRBV9 CASSPGTQNEETQYF
TRBJ2-7 TRBV4-1 CASSQVGTAYEQYF
TRBJ1-3 TRBV29-1 CSAQGGGNTIYF
TRBJ2-7 TRBV5-8 CASSLLSGYEQYF